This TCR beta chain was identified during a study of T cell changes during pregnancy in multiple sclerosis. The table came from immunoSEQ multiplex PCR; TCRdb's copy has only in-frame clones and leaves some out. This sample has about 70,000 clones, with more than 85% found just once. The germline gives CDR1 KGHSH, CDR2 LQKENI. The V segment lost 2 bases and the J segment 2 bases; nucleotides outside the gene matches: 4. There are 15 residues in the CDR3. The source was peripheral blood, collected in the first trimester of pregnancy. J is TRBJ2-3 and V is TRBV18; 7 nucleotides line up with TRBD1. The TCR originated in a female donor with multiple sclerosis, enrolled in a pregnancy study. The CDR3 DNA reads TGTGCCAGCTCACCAGAGGGGGCTAACACAGATACGCAGTATTTT. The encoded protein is CASSPEGANTDTQYF.